Listed below are T cell receptor beta chains from one sample, sequenced in a study of beta chain features in type 1 diabetes. Here immunoSEQ multiplex PCR was the method, and the copy in TCRdb shows in-frame clones only, minus some. The sample comprises fewer than 30,000 clones, about 70% of which are singletons, and 2% to 2.5% rests with the top ten. The specimen sequenced was Tregs from blood. The receptors were sampled from a woman between 40 and 50 years old in good health. The CDR3 runs from the conserved cysteine through the conserved F or W. Expanded clones are given a class, and other clones once, few, many or no size at all.

CDR3 protein	CDR3 length	clone size	V gene	J gene
CASSRPRDWDQETQYF	16	.	TRBV6-6	TRBJ2-5
CASSQSTGWGGANVLTF	17	.	TRBV7-6	TRBJ2-6
CASSSLQGRNQPQHF	15	.	TRBV7-2	TRBJ1-5
CASSPSQTGNSPLHF	15	once	TRBV18	TRBJ1-6
CASSLIVGPEGAFF	14	.	TRBV5-1	TRBJ1-1
CASSLASQHTDTQYF	15	few	TRBV7-2	TRBJ2-3
CASRTAGAGEKLFF	14	.	TRBV27	TRBJ1-4
CASSSPTSPETQYF	14	.	TRBV11-2	TRBJ2-5
CASSLRGAYNEQFF	14	few	TRBV7-8	TRBJ2-1
CASSRSASGGANTGELFF	18	.	TRBV5-7	TRBJ2-2
CASSHPVGDEQFF	13	.	TRBV4-2	TRBJ2-1
CASSIGPPPDTQYF	14	.	TRBV19	TRBJ2-3
CASSEVVGTGNSPLHF	16	.	TRBV6-1	TRBJ1-6
CASSPRGGTDTQYF	14	.	TRBV7-9	TRBJ2-3
CASRDRGYQETQYF	14	once	TRBV6-5	TRBJ2-5
CASSVGGIRTSGVTQYF	17	few	TRBV9	TRBJ2-3
CASSVAGGGDSPLHF	15	.	TRBV9	TRBJ1-6
CASSFEGWDGYTF	13	.	TRBV6-6	TRBJ1-2
CASQGPGQVLGYTF	14	.	TRBV2	TRBJ1-2
CASSPAAQSGGHTF	14	.	TRBV5-5	TRBJ1-2
CASGATWGGRNEQFF	15	.	TRBV12-5	TRBJ2-1
CSVGRRGGFTDTQYF	15	few	TRBV29-1	TRBJ2-3
CASNQLRQPQHF	12	.	TRBV6-1	TRBJ1-5
CASSRGSGGAPDTQYF	16	.	TRBV5-1	TRBJ2-3
CASSLVRGYEQYF	13	.	TRBV7-2	TRBJ2-7
CASSLATGGRAYEQYF	16	.	TRBV5-1	TRBJ2-7
CASSDEMRQGGFF	13	.	TRBV6-1	TRBJ2-1
CSVMRDSMNTEAFF	14	few	TRBV29-1	TRBJ1-1
CASKRLDVNEKLFF	14	.	TRBV6-5	TRBJ1-4
CASSRVGTGVPGELFF	16	once	TRBV7-2	TRBJ2-2
CASSDWASGANVLTF	15	few	TRBV2	TRBJ2-6
CASSPGTSWETQYF	14	.	TRBV5-5	TRBJ2-5
CASSQDSLAGQTDTQYF	17	.	TRBV4-1	TRBJ2-3
CASSRQGKSYEQYF	14	once	TRBV6-5	TRBJ2-7
CASSQGGPMEKTQYF	15	.	TRBV4-1	TRBJ2-5
CASSFVAGGYTF	12	.	TRBV5-6	TRBJ1-2
CASSRTVGEKLFF	13	.	TRBV28	TRBJ1-4
CASSPIQPWETQYF	14	once	TRBV18	TRBJ2-5
CASSLQGKQPQHF	13	.	TRBV27	TRBJ1-5
CASSQGTLLTEAFF	14	.	TRBV4-1	TRBJ1-1
CASSARGYGYTF	12	.	TRBV5-1	TRBJ1-2
CASSLVKGLNTEAFF	15	.	TRBV11-2	TRBJ1-1
CASSPGDKHHNEQFF	15	few	TRBV18	TRBJ2-1
CASSSKDRGQGYGYTF	16	.	TRBV7-8	TRBJ1-2
CSVVKTSSYEQYF	13	.	TRBV29-1	TRBJ2-7